Listed below are T cell receptor beta chains from one sample, sequenced in a study of CXCR3-negative and CXCR3-positive naive CD8 T cells. TCRdb derives one entry per CDR3 protein from the 5' RACE reads, leaving out DNA. The ten most abundant clones cover nearly 0.5% of a sample with 130,000 or so distinct CDR3 sequences. The sequenced material came from naive CXCR3- CD8+ T cells from blood. These receptor sequences come from a human donor in good health. Some clones in this sample may be carry-over from other donors' samples. CDR3s include the opening cysteine and the closing phenylalanine or tryptophan.

v_gene: TRBV7-9; j_gene: TRBJ1-1; CDR3aa: CASSWDAIGTEAFF
v_gene: TRBV9; j_gene: TRBJ1-2; CDR3aa: CASSEDREGVNYGYTF
v_gene: TRBV5-1; j_gene: TRBJ2-7; CDR3aa: CASSLAGSLYEQYF
v_gene: TRBV4-1; j_gene: TRBJ2-7; CDR3aa: CASSQMRGQGASEQYF
v_gene: TRBV28; j_gene: TRBJ1-2; CDR3aa: CASSPGQGWFGYTF
v_gene: TRBV20-1; j_gene: TRBJ2-7; CDR3aa: CSARRETSGGYEQYF
v_gene: TRBV25-1; j_gene: TRBJ2-5; CDR3aa: CASTAAPVAGKGETQYF
v_gene: TRBV29-1; j_gene: TRBJ1-2; CDR3aa: CSVDPEGAGGYTF
v_gene: TRBV4-1; j_gene: TRBJ2-7; CDR3aa: CASSQDQGTYEQYF
v_gene: TRBV21-1; j_gene: TRBJ2-4; CDR3aa: CASSNRDTAICCIQYF
v_gene: TRBV7-3; j_gene: TRBJ1-4; CDR3aa: CASSEEVTLNEKLFF
v_gene: TRBV28; j_gene: TRBJ1-2; CDR3aa: CASSLFWDRFLGGYTF
v_gene: TRBV10-1; j_gene: TRBJ1-1; CDR3aa: CASSESVSNTEAFF
v_gene: TRBV16; j_gene: TRBJ2-7; CDR3aa: CASSQSSNSYEQYF
v_gene: TRBV6-5; j_gene: TRBJ2-1; CDR3aa: CASSTGGSYNEQFF
v_gene: TRBV6-6; j_gene: TRBJ1-1; CDR3aa: CASSYPTGGSNTEAFF
v_gene: TRBV9; j_gene: TRBJ2-2; CDR3aa: CASSVEVTSGNTGELFF
v_gene: TRBV29-1; j_gene: TRBJ2-7; CDR3aa: CSVVTEAYEQYF
v_gene: TRBV12-3/TRBV12-4; j_gene: TRBJ2-6; CDR3aa: CASSGANVLTF
v_gene: TRBV5-1; j_gene: TRBJ2-7; CDR3aa: CASSLAGTGGYEQYF
v_gene: TRBV5-1; j_gene: TRBJ2-7; CDR3aa: CASSFLGIEQYF
v_gene: TRBV27; j_gene: TRBJ1-6; CDR3aa: CASSSRGGFSPLHF